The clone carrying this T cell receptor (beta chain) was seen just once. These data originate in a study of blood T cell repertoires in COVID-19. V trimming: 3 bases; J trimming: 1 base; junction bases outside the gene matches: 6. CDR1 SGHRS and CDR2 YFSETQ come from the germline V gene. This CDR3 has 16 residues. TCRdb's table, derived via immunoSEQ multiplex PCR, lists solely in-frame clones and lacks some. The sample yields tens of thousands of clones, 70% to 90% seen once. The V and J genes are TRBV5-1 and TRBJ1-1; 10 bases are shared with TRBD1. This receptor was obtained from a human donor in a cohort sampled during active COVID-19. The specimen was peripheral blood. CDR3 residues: CASSSGQGGWNTEAFF. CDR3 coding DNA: TGCGCCAGCAGCTCAGGACAGGGGGGATGGAACACTGAAGCTTTCTTT.